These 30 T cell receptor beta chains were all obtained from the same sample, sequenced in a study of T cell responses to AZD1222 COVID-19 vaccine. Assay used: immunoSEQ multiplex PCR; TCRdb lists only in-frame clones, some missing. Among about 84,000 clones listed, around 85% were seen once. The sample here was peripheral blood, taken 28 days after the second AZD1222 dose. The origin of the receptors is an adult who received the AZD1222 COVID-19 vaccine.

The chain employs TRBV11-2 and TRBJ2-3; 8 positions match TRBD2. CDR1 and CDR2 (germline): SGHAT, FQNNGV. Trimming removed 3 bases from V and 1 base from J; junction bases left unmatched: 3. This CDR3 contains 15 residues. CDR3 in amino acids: CASSFVAGRTDTQYF. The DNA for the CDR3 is TGTGCCAGCAGCTTCGTAGCGGGGCGCACAGATACGCAGTATTTT. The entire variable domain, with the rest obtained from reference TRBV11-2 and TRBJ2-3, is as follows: EAGVAQSPRYKIIEKRQSVAFWCNPISGHATLYWYQQILGQGPKLLIQFQNNGVVDDSQLPKDRFSAERLKGVDSTLKIQPAKLEDSAVYLCASSFVAGRTDTQYFGPGTRLTVL.

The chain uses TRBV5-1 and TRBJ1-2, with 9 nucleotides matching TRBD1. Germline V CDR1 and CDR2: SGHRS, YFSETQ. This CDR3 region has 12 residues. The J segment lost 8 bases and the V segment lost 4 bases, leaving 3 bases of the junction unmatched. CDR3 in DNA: TGCGCCAGCAGCGGGGACAGGGACGGCTACACCTTC. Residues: CASSGDRDGYTF.

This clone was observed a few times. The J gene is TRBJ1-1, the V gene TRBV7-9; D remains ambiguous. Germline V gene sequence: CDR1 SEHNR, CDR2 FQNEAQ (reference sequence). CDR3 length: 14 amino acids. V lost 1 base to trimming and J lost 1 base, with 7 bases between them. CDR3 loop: CASSLGQRNTEAFF. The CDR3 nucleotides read TGTGCCAGCAGCTTAGGTCAGAGGAACACTGAAGCTTTCTTT. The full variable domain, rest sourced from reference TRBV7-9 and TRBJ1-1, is DTGVSQNPRHKITKRGQNVTFRCDPISEHNRLYWYRQTLGQGPEFLTYFQNEAQLEKSRLLSDRFSAERPKGSFSTLEIQRTEQGDSAMYLCASSLGQRNTEAFFGQGTRLTVV.

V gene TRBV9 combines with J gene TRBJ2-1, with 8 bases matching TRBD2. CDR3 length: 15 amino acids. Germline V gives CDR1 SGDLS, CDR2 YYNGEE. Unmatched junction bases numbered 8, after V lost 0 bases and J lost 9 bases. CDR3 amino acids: CASSVGLGLGGEQFF. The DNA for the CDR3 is TGTGCCAGCAGCGTAGGGCTGGGACTAGGTGGTGAGCAGTTCTTC. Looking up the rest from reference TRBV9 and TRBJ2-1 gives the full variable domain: DSGVTQTPKHLITATGQRVTLRCSPRSGDLSVYWYQQSLDQGLQFLIQYYNGEERAKGNILERFSAQQFPDLHSELNLSSLELGDSALYFCASSVGLGLGGEQFFGPGTRLTVL.

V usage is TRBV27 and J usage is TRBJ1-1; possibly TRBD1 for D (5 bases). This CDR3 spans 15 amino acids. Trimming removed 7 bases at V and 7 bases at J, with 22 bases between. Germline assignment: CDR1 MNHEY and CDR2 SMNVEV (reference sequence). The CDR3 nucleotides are TGTGCCAGCACTTTTATTGGGGGAAACGGTGGTGAAGCTTTCTTT. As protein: CASTFIGGNGGEAFF.

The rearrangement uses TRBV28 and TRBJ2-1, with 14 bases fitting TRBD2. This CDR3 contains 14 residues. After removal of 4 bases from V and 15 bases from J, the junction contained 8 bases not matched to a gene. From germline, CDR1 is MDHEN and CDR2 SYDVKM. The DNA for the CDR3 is TGTGCCAGCAGTTCCGGACTAGCGGGGGGCTATCGGTTCTTC. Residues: CASSSGLAGGYRFF.

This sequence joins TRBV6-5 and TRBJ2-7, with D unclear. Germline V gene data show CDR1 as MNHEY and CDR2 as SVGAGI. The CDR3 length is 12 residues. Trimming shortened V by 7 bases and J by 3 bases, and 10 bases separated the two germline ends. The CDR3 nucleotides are TGTGCCAGCAAAACTACAAACTACGAGCAGTACTTC. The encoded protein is CASKTTNYEQYF.

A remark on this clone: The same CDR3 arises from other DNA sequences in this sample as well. The CDR3 loop reads CATSETGDGYTF. DNA of the CDR3: TGTGCCACCAGTGAGACAGGGGATGGCTACACCTTC. J is TRBJ1-2 and V is TRBV24-1; 8 bases match TRBD1. Germline V gene sequence: CDR1 KGHDR, CDR2 SFDVKD. CDR3 size: 12 residues. V lost 4 bases and J lost 6; bases outside the gene matches: 0.

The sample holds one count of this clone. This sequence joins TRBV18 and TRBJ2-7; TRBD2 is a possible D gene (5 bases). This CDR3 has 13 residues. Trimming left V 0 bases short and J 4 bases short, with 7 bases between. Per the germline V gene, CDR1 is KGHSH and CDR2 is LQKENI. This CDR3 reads CASSPPTGYEQYF. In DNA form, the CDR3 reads TGTGCCAGCTCACCACCTACGGGGTACGAGCAGTACTTC.

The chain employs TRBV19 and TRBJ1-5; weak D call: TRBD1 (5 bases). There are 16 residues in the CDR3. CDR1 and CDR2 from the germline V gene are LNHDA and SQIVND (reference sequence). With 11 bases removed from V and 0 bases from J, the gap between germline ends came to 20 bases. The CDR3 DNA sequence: TGTGCCCGAATTCCACGGGGCCTCAATAGCAATCAGCCCCAGCATTTT. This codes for CARIPRGLNSNQPQHF.

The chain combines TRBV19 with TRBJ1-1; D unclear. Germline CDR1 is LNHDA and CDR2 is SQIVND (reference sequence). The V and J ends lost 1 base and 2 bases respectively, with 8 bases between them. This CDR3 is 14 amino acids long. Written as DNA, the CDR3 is TGTGCCAGTAGTATAGGTCGCAGTAACACTGAAGCTTTCTTT. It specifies CASSIGRSNTEAFF.

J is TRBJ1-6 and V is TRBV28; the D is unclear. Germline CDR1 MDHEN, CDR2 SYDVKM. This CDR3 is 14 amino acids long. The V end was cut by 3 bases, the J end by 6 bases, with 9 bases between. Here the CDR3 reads CASSFVESNSPLHF. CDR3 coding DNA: TGTGCCAGCAGTTTCGTGGAAAGTAATTCACCCCTCCACTTT.

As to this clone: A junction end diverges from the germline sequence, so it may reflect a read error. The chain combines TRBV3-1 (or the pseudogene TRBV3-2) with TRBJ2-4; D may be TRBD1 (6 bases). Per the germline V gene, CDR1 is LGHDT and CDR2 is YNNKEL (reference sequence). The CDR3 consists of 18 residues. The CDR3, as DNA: TGCGCCAGCAGCGTACAGGGTCCCATTTGCAAAGAAAAAAACATTCAGTACTTC. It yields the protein CASSVQGPICKEKNIQYF.

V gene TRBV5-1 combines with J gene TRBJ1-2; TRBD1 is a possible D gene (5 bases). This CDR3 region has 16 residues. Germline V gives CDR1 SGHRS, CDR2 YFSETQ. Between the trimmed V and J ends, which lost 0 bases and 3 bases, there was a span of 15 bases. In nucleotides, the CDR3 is TGCGCCAGCAGCTTGGGGGGCGAGGTCTGGGACTATGGCTACACCTTC. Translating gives CASSLGGEVWDYGYTF.

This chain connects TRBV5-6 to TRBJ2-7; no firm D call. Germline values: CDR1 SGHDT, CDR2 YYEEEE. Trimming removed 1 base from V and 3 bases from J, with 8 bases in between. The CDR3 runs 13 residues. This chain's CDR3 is CASSLSGHYEQYF. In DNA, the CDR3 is TGTGCCAGCAGCTTGAGTGGGCACTACGAGCAGTACTTC.

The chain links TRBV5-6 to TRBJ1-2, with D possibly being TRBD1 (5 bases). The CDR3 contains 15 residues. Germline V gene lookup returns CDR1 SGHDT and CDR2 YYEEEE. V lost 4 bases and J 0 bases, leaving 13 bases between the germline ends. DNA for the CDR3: TGTGCCAGCAGCCCGGATGGGGGGGCTAACTATGGCTACACCTTC. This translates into CASSPDGGANYGYTF.

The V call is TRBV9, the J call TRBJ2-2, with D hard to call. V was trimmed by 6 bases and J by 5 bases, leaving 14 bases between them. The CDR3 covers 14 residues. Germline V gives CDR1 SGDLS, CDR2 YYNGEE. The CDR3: CASTASSVTGELFF. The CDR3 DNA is TGTGCCAGCACGGCCAGTTCGGTAACCGGGGAGCTGTTTTTT. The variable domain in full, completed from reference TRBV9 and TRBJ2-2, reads DSGVTQTPKHLITATGQRVTLRCSPRSGDLSVYWYQQSLDQGLQFLIQYYNGEERAKGNILERFSAQQFPDLHSELNLSSLELGDSALYFCASTASSVTGELFFGEGSRLTVL.

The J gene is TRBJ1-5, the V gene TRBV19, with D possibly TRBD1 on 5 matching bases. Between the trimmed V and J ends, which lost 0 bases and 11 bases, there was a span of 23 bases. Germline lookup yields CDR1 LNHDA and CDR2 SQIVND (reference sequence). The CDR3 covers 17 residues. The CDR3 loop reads CASSIERGFTRYGAQHF. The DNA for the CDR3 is TGTGCCAGTAGTATAGAGCGGGGCTTTACGAGGTATGGAGCCCAGCATTTT.

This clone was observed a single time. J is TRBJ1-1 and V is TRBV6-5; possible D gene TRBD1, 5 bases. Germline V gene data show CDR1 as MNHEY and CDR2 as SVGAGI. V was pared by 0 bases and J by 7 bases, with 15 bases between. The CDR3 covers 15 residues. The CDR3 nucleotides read TGTGCCAGCAGTTACTCTATTTCGGGGCCAATTGAAGCTTTCTTT. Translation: CASSYSISGPIEAFF.

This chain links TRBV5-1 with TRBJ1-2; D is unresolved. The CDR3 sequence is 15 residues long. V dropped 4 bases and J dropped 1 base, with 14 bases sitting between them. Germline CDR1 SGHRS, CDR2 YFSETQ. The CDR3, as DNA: TGCGCCAGCAGCCCCCGGTTGGGCAGTAACTATGGCTACACCTTC. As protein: CASSPRLGSNYGYTF.

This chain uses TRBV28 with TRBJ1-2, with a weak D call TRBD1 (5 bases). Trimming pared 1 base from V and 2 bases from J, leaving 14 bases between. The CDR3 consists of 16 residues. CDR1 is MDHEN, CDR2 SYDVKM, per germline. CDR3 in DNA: TGTGCCAGCAGTTTATTCGGGACCACTCTCAACTATGGCTACACCTTC. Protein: CASSLFGTTLNYGYTF.

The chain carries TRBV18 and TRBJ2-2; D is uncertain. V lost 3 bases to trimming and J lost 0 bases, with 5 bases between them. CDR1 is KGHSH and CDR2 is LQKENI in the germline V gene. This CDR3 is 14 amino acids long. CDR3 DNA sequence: TGTGCCAGCTCACCCACAGCGAACACCGGGGAGCTGTTTTTT. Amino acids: CASSPTANTGELFF.

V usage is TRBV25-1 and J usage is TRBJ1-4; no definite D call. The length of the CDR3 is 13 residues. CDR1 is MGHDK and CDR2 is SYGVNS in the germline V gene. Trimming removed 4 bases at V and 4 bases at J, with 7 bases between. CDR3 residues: CASSGGINEKLFF. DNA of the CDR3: TGTGCCAGCAGTGGGGGAATTAATGAAAAACTGTTTTTT.

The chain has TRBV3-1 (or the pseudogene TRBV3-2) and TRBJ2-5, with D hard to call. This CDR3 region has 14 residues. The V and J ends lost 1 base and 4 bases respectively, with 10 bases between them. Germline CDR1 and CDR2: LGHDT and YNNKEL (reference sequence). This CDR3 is CASSQGTSRETQYF. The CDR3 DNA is TGTGCCAGCAGCCAAGGTACATCTAGAGAGACCCAGTACTTC.

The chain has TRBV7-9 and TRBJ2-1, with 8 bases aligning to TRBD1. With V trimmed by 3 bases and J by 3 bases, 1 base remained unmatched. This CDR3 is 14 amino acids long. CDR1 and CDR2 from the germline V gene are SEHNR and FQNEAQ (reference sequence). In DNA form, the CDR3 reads TGTGCCAGCAGCTTGACAGGGGTCTACAATGAGCAGTTCTTC. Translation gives CASSLTGVYNEQFF.

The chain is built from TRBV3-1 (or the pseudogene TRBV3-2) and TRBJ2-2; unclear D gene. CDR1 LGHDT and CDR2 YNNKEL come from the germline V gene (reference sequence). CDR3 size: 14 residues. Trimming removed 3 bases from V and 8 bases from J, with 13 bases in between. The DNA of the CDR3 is TGTGCCAGCAGCCAGACCAGCGTCGGGGGGGAGCTGTTTTTT. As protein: CASSQTSVGGELFF.

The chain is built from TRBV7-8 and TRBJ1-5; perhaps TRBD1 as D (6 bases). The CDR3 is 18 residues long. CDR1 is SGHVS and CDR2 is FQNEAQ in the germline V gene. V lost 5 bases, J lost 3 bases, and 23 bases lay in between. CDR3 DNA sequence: TGTGCCAGCAGCCCGAGCTCCAGGGGAGTGCGTTTCAATCAGCCCCAGCATTTT. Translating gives CASSPSSRGVRFNQPQHF.

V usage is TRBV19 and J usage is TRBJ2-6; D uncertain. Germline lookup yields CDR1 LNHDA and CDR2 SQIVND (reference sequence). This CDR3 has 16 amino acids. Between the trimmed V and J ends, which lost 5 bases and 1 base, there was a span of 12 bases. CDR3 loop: CASSASPESGANVLTF. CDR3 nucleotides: TGTGCCAGTAGTGCCAGCCCAGAGTCTGGGGCCAACGTCCTGACTTTC.

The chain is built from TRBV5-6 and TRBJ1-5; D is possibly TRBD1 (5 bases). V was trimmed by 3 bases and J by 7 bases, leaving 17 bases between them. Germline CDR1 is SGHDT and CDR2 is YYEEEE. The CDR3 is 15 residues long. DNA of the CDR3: TGTGCCAGCAGCTGGATTACTCGGGGGTGGCAGCCCCAGCATTTT. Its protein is CASSWITRGWQPQHF.

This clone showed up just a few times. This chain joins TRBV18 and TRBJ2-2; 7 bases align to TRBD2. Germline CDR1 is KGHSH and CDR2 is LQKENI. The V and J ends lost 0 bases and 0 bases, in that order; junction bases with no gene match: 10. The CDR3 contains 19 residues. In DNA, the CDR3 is TGTGCCAGCTCACCACCGTCGGGGGGATTCGCACCGAACACCGGGGAGCTGTTTTTT. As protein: CASSPPSGGFAPNTGELFF.